Listed below are T cell receptor beta chains from one sample, sequenced in a study of Ad26.COV2.S vaccination and SARS-CoV-2 variants. Method: immunoSEQ multiplex PCR; TCRdb's copy keeps in-frame clones and lacks some. Counted here are 440,000 or so clones, 80% to 90% occurring once; the ten biggest clones make up over 1.5%. The sequencing here drew on peripheral blood, taken in a trial of Ad26.COV2.S vaccine versus placebo. Every receptor here comes from a person between 18 and 65 years old who received the Ad26.COV2.S COVID-19 vaccine or a placebo. Both conserved end residues are part of each CDR3. D genes are given only for firm matches. Only some rows state a clone size, as once, few, many or a class for expanded clones.

abundance	j_gene	v_gene	d_gene	CDR3aa	CDR3nt
-	TRBJ2-3	TRBV19	-	CASSSLGTDTQYF	TGTGCCAGTAGTTCATTGGGCACAGATACGCAGTATTTT
once	TRBJ2-2	TRBV18	TRBD1	CASSRFTGTEWTGELFF	TGTGCCAGCTCACGATTCACCGGGACAGAGTGGACCGGGGAGCTGTTTTTT
-	TRBJ1-3	TRBV28	TRBD1	CASSFTGALSGNTIYF	TGTGCCAGCAGTTTCACAGGGGCTCTCTCTGGAAACACCATATATTTT
-	TRBJ2-5	TRBV27	-	CASSWTAVGETQYF	TGTGCCAGCAGTTGGACAGCGGTCGGAGAGACCCAGTACTTC
once	TRBJ2-1	TRBV4-3	TRBD2	CASSQDSWASGARSNEQFF	TGCGCCAGCAGCCAAGATAGTTGGGCTAGCGGGGCCCGCTCCAATGAGCAGTTCTTC
-	TRBJ2-6	TRBV7-9	TRBD2	CASSFRVAGVTGANVLTF	TGTGCCAGCAGCTTCAGGGTAGCGGGAGTAACTGGGGCCAACGTCCTGACTTTC
few	TRBJ1-2	TRBV6-1	-	CASSETGRRSYGYTF	TGTGCCAGCAGTGAGACCGGACGGAGATCCTATGGCTACACCTTC
-	TRBJ2-6	TRBV28	-	CASSFRQTGANVLTF	TGTGCCAGCAGTTTTCGACAGACTGGGGCCAACGTCCTGACTTTC
-	TRBJ2-1	TRBV18	-	CASSPPAGFNEQFF	TGTGCCAGCTCACCACCTGCCGGGTTCAATGAGCAGTTCTTC
few	TRBJ1-2	TRBV6-6	TRBD1	CASSYRTGNPYGYTF	TGTGCCAGCAGTTACCGGACAGGGAATCCTTATGGCTACACCTTC
-	TRBJ1-5	TRBV30	-	CAWSEHGPQHF	TGTGCCTGGAGCGAACATGGGCCCCAGCATTTT
-	TRBJ2-6	TRBV14	-	CASSQDWSTSGANVLTF	TGTGCCAGCAGCCAAGATTGGAGTACCTCTGGGGCCAACGTCCTGACTTTC
-	TRBJ2-2	TRBV2	TRBD1	CASGGSGQVDGELFF	TGTGCCAGCGGGGGATCGGGACAGGTGGACGGGGAGCTGTTTTTT
-	TRBJ1-4	TRBV7-8	-	CASSGGGAYGEKLFF	TGTGCCAGCAGCGGTGGGGGGGCCTACGGTGAAAAACTGTTTTTT
-	TRBJ2-7	TRBV18	-	CASSHAGASASYEQYF	TGTGCCAGCTCCCATGCCGGGGCTAGCGCCAGCTACGAGCAGTACTTC
-	TRBJ1-1	TRBV3-1/TRBV3-2	-	CASSRGHLNTEAFF	TGTGCCAGCAGCCGGGGACACCTGAACACTGAAGCTTTCTTT
few	TRBJ2-7	TRBV18	TRBD1	CASSRPRGTGDYEQYF	TGTGCCAGCTCACGGCCAAGGGGGACAGGGGACTACGAGCAGTACTTC